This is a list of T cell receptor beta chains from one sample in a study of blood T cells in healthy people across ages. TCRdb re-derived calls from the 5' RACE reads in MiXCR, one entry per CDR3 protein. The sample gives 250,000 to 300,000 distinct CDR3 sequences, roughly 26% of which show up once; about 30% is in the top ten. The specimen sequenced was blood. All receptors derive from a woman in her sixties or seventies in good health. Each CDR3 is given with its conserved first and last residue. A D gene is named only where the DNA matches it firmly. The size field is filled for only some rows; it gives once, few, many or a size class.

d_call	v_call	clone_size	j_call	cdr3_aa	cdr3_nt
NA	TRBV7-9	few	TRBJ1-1	CASSDSLNTEAFF	TGTGCCAGCAGCGACAGCTTGAACACTGAAGCTTTCTTT
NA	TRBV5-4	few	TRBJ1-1	CASSLALGATGTEAFF	TGTGCCAGCAGCTTGGCCCTCGGAGCGACGGGCACTGAAGCTTTCTTT
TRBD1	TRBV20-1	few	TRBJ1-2	CSARFDRDYGYTF	TGCAGTGCTAGGTTTGACAGGGACTATGGCTACACCTTC
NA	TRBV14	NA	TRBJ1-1	CASSQVAVTEAFF	TGTGCCAGCAGCCAAGTTGCGGTCACTGAAGCTTTCTTT
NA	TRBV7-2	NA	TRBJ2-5	CASSLVPGAGVPFF	TGTGCCAGCAGCTTAGTTCCGGGGGCCGGGGTGCCGTTCTTC
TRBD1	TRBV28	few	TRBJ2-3	CASSLRAGGATAGSSTDTQYF	TGTGCCAGCAGTTTAAGGGCAGGGGGCGCGACGGCGGGGTCTAGCACAGATACGCAGTATTTT
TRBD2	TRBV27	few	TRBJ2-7	CASSAGLAFEQYF	TGTGCCAGCAGTGCGGGACTAGCGTTCGAGCAGTACTTC
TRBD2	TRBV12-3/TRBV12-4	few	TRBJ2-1	CASSFGTSVNEQFF	TGTGCCAGCAGTTTCGGGACTAGCGTCAATGAGCAGTTCTTC
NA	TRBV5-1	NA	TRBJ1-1	CASSPAGRLNTEAFF	TGCGCCAGCAGCCCTGCGGGACGGCTGAACACTGAAGCTTTCTTT
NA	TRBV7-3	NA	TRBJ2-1	CASSSTSTNEQFF	TGTGCCAGCAGCTCAACTAGCACCAATGAGCAGTTCTTC
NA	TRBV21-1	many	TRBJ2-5	CASIRLAGANYTGETQYF	TGTGCCAGCATAAGACTAGCGGGCGCCAATTACACCGGAGAGACCCAGTACTTC
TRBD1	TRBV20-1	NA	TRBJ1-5	CSASRTGLNQPQHF	TGCAGTGCAAGCAGGACAGGGCTTAATCAGCCCCAGCATTTT
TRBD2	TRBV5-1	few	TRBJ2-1	CASSLPSGASYNEQFF	TGCGCCAGCAGCTTGCCAAGCGGGGCATCCTACAATGAGCAGTTCTTC
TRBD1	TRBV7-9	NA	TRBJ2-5	CASSLQTGGFETQYF	TGTGCCAGCAGCTTACAGACAGGGGGCTTCGAGACCCAGTACTTC
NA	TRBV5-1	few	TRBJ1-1	CASSLAGGAQDTEAFF	TGCGCCAGCAGCTTGGCGGGGGGGGCCCAGGACACTGAAGCTTTCTTT
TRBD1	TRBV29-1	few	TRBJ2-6	CSVFLGPKTGHSGANVLTF	TGCAGCGTTTTTTTGGGACCGAAGACAGGGCACTCTGGGGCCAACGTCCTGACTTTC
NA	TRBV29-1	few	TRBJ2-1	CSVVWGTVEQFF	TGCAGCGTTGTGTGGGGGACGGTTGAGCAGTTCTTC
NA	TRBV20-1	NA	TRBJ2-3	CSARTWGTDTQYF	TGCAGTGCTAGGACTTGGGGGACAGATACGCAGTATTTT
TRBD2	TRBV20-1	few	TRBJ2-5	CSASPRLAGVQETQYF	TGCAGTGCTAGTCCACGACTAGCGGGAGTACAAGAGACCCAGTACTTC
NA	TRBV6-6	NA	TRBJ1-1	CASSYLGGDTEAFF	TGTGCCAGCAGTTACTTAGGGGGGGACACTGAAGCTTTCTTT
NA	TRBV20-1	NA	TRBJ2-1	CSASRSSYNEQFF	TGCAGTGCTAGCCGAAGCTCCTACAATGAGCAGTTCTTC
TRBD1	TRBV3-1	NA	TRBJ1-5	CASSQGTGHQPQHF	TGTGCCAGCAGCCAAGGGACAGGGCATCAGCCCCAGCATTTT
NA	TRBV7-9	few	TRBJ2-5	CASSLTGLQGAFF	TGTGCCAGCAGCTTAACGGGCCTGCAGGGCGCCTTTTTC
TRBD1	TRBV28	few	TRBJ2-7	CASSPPRQGGNEQYF	TGTGCCAGCAGTCCCCCTAGACAGGGGGGTAACGAGCAGTACTTC
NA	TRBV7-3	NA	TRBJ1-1	CASSLRGGTNTEAFF	TGTGCCAGCAGCTTACGGGGGGGAACGAACACTGAAGCTTTCTTT
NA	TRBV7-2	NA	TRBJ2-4	CASSSLDIQYF	TGTGCCAGCAGCTCCTTGGACATTCAGTACTTC
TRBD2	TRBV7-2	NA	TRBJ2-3	CASSPQGGGLAGNTDTQYF	TGTGCCAGCAGCCCTCAGGGGGGTGGACTAGCGGGCAACACAGATACGCAGTATTTT
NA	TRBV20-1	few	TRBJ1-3	CSAREPGRSSGNTIYF	TGCAGTGCTAGAGAACCAGGCCGAAGCTCTGGAAACACCATATATTTT
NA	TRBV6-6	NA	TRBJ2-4	CASSPHTGLAKNIQYF	TGCGCCAGCAGCCCCCACACAGGCCTAGCCAAAAACATTCAGTACTTC
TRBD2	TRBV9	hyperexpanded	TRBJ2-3	CASSAQVGLATDTQYF	TGTGCCAGCAGCGCCCAAGTGGGACTAGCGACAGATACGCAGTATTTT
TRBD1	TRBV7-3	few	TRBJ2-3	CASSLNGQGVDTQYF	TGTGCCAGCAGCTTAAACGGACAGGGGGTAGATACGCAGTATTTT
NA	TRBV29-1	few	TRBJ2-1	CSVRKLVGHNEQFF	TGCAGCGTACGTAAACTAGTGGGACACAATGAGCAGTTCTTC
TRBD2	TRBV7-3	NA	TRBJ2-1	CASTPGGAYNEQFF	TGTGCCAGCACCCCGGGGGGTGCCTACAATGAGCAGTTCTTC
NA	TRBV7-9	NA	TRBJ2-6	CASSRFRTGANVLTF	TGTGCCAGCAGTCGATTCCGAACTGGGGCCAACGTCCTGACTTTC
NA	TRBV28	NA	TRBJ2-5	CASRPQVVGETQYF	TGTGCCAGCAGGCCCCAGGTGGTGGGGGAGACCCAGTACTTC
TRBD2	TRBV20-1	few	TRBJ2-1	CSAIFIAGGPQFF	TGCAGTGCTATTTTCATAGCGGGAGGGCCGCAGTTCTTC
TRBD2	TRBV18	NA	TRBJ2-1	CASSGTSGRNEQFF	TGTGCCAGCTCAGGGACTAGCGGGAGAAATGAGCAGTTCTTC